This T cell receptor beta chain stems from a study of OX40 agonist ivuxolimab in advanced cancers. As for the study in general: Treatment of patients was with ivuxolimab, an agonistic anti-OX40 (CD134) antibody. Notes on the study in general: Low levels of normalized T-cell clonal expansion also appeared in some nonresponders.

This clone was detected only once. Its antigen is not known. This CDR3 comprises 15 residues. V lost 1 base and J lost 2, with 9 bases in between. Germline V gene data show CDR1 as LGHNT and CDR2 as FRNRAP. Some clones are missing from TCRdb's copy, which holds only in-frame ones; the method was immunoSEQ multiplex PCR. Among 75,000 to 95,000 clones listed, about 90% were seen once. The chain combines TRBV12-5 with TRBJ1-5; the D gene is possibly TRBD1 (6 bases). The sample here was CD4+ or CD8+ T cells sorted from blood, taken in a trial of the OX40 agonist ivuxolimab. The sequence came from an adult with an advanced solid tumor such as melanoma, head and neck, liver or kidney cancer. The CDR3 bases are TGTGCTAGTGGTTTGGCCCGACAGGGCAATCAGCCCCAGCATTTT. Translation: CASGLARQGNQPQHF.